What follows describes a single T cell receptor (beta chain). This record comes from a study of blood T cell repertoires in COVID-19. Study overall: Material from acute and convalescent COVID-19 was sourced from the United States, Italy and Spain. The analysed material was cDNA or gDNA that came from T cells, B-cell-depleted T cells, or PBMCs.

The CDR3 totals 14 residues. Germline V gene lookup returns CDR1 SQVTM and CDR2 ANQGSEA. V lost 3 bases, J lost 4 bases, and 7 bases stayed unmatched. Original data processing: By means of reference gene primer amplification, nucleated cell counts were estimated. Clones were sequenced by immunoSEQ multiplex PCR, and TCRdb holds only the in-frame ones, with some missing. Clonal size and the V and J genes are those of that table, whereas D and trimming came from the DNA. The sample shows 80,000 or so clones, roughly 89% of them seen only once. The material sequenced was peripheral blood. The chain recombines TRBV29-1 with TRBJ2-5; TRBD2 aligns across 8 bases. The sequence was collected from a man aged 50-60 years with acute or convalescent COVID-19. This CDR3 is CSVESSGRRETQYF. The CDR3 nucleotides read TGCAGCGTTGAGTCCAGCGGGAGACGAGAGACCCAGTACTTC. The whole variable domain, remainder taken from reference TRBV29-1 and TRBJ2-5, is SAVISQKPSRDICQRGTSLTIQCQVDSQVTMMFWYRQQPGQSLTLIATANQGSEATYESGFVIDKFPISRPNLTFSTLTVSNMSPEDSSIYLCSVESSGRRETQYFGPGTRLLVL.